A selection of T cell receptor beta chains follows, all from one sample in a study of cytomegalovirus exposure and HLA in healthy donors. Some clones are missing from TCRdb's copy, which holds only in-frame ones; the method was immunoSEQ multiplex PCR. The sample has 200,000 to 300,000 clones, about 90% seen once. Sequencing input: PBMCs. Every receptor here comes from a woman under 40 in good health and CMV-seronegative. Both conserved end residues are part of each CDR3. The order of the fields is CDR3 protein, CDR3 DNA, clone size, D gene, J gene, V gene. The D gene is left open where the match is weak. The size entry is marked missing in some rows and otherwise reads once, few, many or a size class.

cdr3_aa: CASSLDLGYGAWWQFF
cdr3_nt: TGTGCCAGCAGCTTAGATCTTGGCTATGGGGCATGGTGGCAGTTCTTC
clone_size: NA
d_call: NA
j_call: TRBJ2-1
v_call: TRBV7-2

cdr3_aa: CASTAIEGTYEQYF
cdr3_nt: TGTGCCAGCACCGCGATCGAGGGCACCTACGAGCAGTACTTC
clone_size: few
d_call: NA
j_call: TRBJ2-7
v_call: TRBV6-1

cdr3_aa: CASSEPPPGRHYEQYF
cdr3_nt: TGCGCCAGCAGTGAGCCCCCCCCGGGACGACACTACGAGCAGTACTTC
clone_size: NA
d_call: NA
j_call: TRBJ2-7
v_call: TRBV10-1

cdr3_aa: CASSSTSGSSYNEQFF
cdr3_nt: TGCGCCAGCAGTTCTACTAGCGGCAGCTCCTACAATGAGCAGTTCTTC
clone_size: NA
d_call: TRBD2
j_call: TRBJ2-1
v_call: TRBV5-1

cdr3_aa: CASSLGLAPYEQYF
cdr3_nt: TGTGCCAGCAGCTTGGGACTAGCTCCCTACGAGCAGTACTTC
clone_size: NA
d_call: TRBD2
j_call: TRBJ2-7
v_call: TRBV7-2

cdr3_aa: CASSLLDSEQYF
cdr3_nt: TGTGCCAGCAGCTTGTTGGATTCCGAGCAGTACTTC
clone_size: NA
d_call: NA
j_call: TRBJ2-7
v_call: TRBV5-6

cdr3_aa: CASSSYYPEQYF
cdr3_nt: TGTGCCAGCAGCTCCTACTATCCCGAGCAGTACTTC
clone_size: NA
d_call: NA
j_call: TRBJ2-7
v_call: TRBV7-8

cdr3_aa: CASSWTGSSYEQYF
cdr3_nt: TGTGCCAGCAGTTGGACAGGGTCATCCTACGAGCAGTACTTC
clone_size: NA
d_call: TRBD1
j_call: TRBJ2-7
v_call: TRBV27

cdr3_aa: CASSEARRLGYGYTF
cdr3_nt: TGTGCCAGCAGTGAAGCGCGGAGACTAGGCTATGGCTACACCTTC
clone_size: NA
d_call: NA
j_call: TRBJ1-2
v_call: TRBV6-1

cdr3_aa: CASSSIPGAQEKLFF
cdr3_nt: TGTGCCAGCAGTTCCATACCGGGGGCGCAAGAAAAACTGTTTTTT
clone_size: NA
d_call: NA
j_call: TRBJ1-4
v_call: TRBV6-6

cdr3_aa: CASSLGTSGNEQYF
cdr3_nt: TGTGCCAGCAGCCTCGGGACTAGCGGGAACGAGCAGTACTTC
clone_size: NA
d_call: TRBD2
j_call: TRBJ2-7
v_call: TRBV7-8

cdr3_aa: CASSLGAGGRYEQYF
cdr3_nt: TGTGCCAGCAGCTTAGGGGCGGGGGGAAGATACGAGCAGTACTTC
clone_size: once
d_call: TRBD2
j_call: TRBJ2-7
v_call: TRBV5-4

cdr3_aa: CASSVSGRGYETQYF
cdr3_nt: TGTGCCAGCAGTGTTAGCGGGAGAGGATACGAGACCCAGTACTTC
clone_size: NA
d_call: TRBD2
j_call: TRBJ2-5
v_call: TRBV2

cdr3_aa: CASSAMGWDEQFF
cdr3_nt: TGTGCCAGCAGTGCAATGGGGTGGGATGAGCAGTTCTTC
clone_size: NA
d_call: NA
j_call: TRBJ2-1
v_call: TRBV27

cdr3_aa: CATSRGDRAYEQYF
cdr3_nt: TGTGCCACCAGCAGAGGGGACCGGGCCTACGAGCAGTACTTC
clone_size: NA
d_call: NA
j_call: TRBJ2-7
v_call: TRBV15

cdr3_aa: CASSSPLTGHSEAFF
cdr3_nt: TGTGCCAGCAGTTCCCCTCTAACAGGGCATAGTGAAGCTTTCTTT
clone_size: NA
d_call: NA
j_call: TRBJ1-1
v_call: TRBV28

cdr3_aa: CASSRGQFYGYTF
cdr3_nt: TGTGCCAGCAGCCGGGGACAGTTTTATGGCTACACCTTC
clone_size: NA
d_call: TRBD1
j_call: TRBJ1-2
v_call: TRBV28

cdr3_aa: CAIMDTGELFF
cdr3_nt: TGTGCCATCATGGACACCGGGGAGCTGTTTTTT
clone_size: NA
d_call: NA
j_call: TRBJ2-2
v_call: TRBV10-3

cdr3_aa: CASSSYLDRGTETQYF
cdr3_nt: TGTGCCAGCAGTTCTTACCTGGACAGGGGGACAGAGACCCAGTACTTC
clone_size: NA
d_call: TRBD1
j_call: TRBJ2-5
v_call: TRBV28

cdr3_aa: CASRFGSTEAFF
cdr3_nt: TGTGCCAGCAGGTTCGGAAGCACTGAAGCTTTCTTT
clone_size: few
d_call: NA
j_call: TRBJ1-1
v_call: TRBV5-6

cdr3_aa: CASSQEAGVFTGELFF
cdr3_nt: TGCGCCAGCAGCCAAGAGGCAGGGGTATTCACCGGGGAGCTGTTTTTT
clone_size: NA
d_call: NA
j_call: TRBJ2-2
v_call: TRBV4-1

cdr3_aa: CASSYGDGTYEQYF
cdr3_nt: TGTGCCAGCAGTTATGGGGACGGTACCTACGAGCAGTACTTC
clone_size: NA
d_call: NA
j_call: TRBJ2-7
v_call: TRBV27

cdr3_aa: CASSARGRPTYEQYF
cdr3_nt: TGTGCCAGCAGTGCCCGGGGCAGGCCGACCTACGAGCAGTACTTC
clone_size: NA
d_call: NA
j_call: TRBJ2-7
v_call: TRBV27

cdr3_aa: CASSLYQGSTGELFF
cdr3_nt: TGTGCCAGCAGTCTCTATCAAGGGAGTACCGGGGAGCTGTTTTTT
clone_size: NA
d_call: NA
j_call: TRBJ2-2
v_call: TRBV27

cdr3_aa: CASGEVYNEQFF
cdr3_nt: TGTGCCAGCGGCGAGGTCTACAATGAGCAGTTCTTC
clone_size: NA
d_call: NA
j_call: TRBJ2-1
v_call: TRBV27

cdr3_aa: CASSYTQGEREQYF
cdr3_nt: TGTGCCAGCAGTTACACGCAGGGGGAACGCGAGCAGTACTTC
clone_size: NA
d_call: TRBD1
j_call: TRBJ2-7
v_call: TRBV6-5

cdr3_aa: CASSAGTSGYEQYF
cdr3_nt: TGTGCCAGCAGCGCCGGGACTAGCGGCTACGAGCAGTACTTC
clone_size: NA
d_call: TRBD2
j_call: TRBJ2-7
v_call: TRBV5-6

cdr3_aa: CASSQDLQGSTHQETQYF
cdr3_nt: TGTGCCAGCAGCCAAGATCTGCAAGGGAGCACCCACCAAGAGACCCAGTACTTC
clone_size: NA
d_call: NA
j_call: TRBJ2-5
v_call: TRBV4-2

cdr3_aa: CASSPSAVGAAYEQYF
cdr3_nt: TGTGCCAGCAGCCCCTCGGCTGTCGGAGCCGCCTACGAGCAGTACTTC
clone_size: NA
d_call: NA
j_call: TRBJ2-7
v_call: TRBV7-2

cdr3_aa: CASSSPPWGQNTEAFF
cdr3_nt: TGTGCCAGCAGTTCCCCTCCTTGGGGACAGAACACTGAAGCTTTCTTT
clone_size: NA
d_call: NA
j_call: TRBJ1-1
v_call: TRBV27

cdr3_aa: CASSWGLRDETQYF
cdr3_nt: TGTGCCAGCAGCTGGGGACTCCGCGACGAGACCCAGTACTTC
clone_size: NA
d_call: NA
j_call: TRBJ2-5
v_call: TRBV7-9

cdr3_aa: CASSQAGGPGEQYF
cdr3_nt: TGCGCCAGCAGCCAAGCCGGAGGTCCGGGCGAGCAGTACTTC
clone_size: few
d_call: NA
j_call: TRBJ2-7
v_call: TRBV4-1

cdr3_aa: CASSAGTNNYEQYF
cdr3_nt: TGTGCCAGCAGCGCCGGGACAAATAATTACGAGCAGTACTTC
clone_size: NA
d_call: NA
j_call: TRBJ2-7
v_call: TRBV5-4

cdr3_aa: CASSVGATDTQYF
cdr3_nt: TGTGCCAGTAGTGTGGGAGCCACAGATACGCAGTATTTT
clone_size: NA
d_call: NA
j_call: TRBJ2-3
v_call: TRBV19

cdr3_aa: CASSVGGKYTGELFF
cdr3_nt: TGTGCCAGCAGCGTCGGGGGGAAGTACACCGGGGAGCTGTTTTTT
clone_size: NA
d_call: TRBD2
j_call: TRBJ2-2
v_call: TRBV9

cdr3_aa: CATSHSSGSYNEQFF
cdr3_nt: TGTGCCACCAGCCATAGTAGCGGTTCTTACAATGAGCAGTTCTTC
clone_size: few
d_call: NA
j_call: TRBJ2-1
v_call: TRBV15

cdr3_aa: CASRRGETQYF
cdr3_nt: TGTGCCAGCCGCCGAGGGGAGACCCAGTACTTC
clone_size: NA
d_call: NA
j_call: TRBJ2-5
v_call: TRBV11-2

cdr3_aa: CASSLRAGSEGEQFF
cdr3_nt: TGTGCCAGCAGCTTAAGAGCGGGTAGCGAGGGTGAGCAGTTCTTC
clone_size: NA
d_call: NA
j_call: TRBJ2-1
v_call: TRBV7-3

cdr3_aa: CASSTPDRNSNQPQHF
cdr3_nt: TGTGCCAGTAGTACCCCGGACAGGAATAGCAATCAGCCCCAGCATTTT
clone_size: NA
d_call: TRBD1
j_call: TRBJ1-5
v_call: TRBV19

cdr3_aa: CASSPASGITDTQYF
cdr3_nt: TGTGCCAGCAGCCCGGCTAGCGGGATCACAGATACGCAGTATTTT
clone_size: NA
d_call: TRBD2
j_call: TRBJ2-3
v_call: TRBV7-9